These 5 T cell receptor beta chains originate from one sample sequenced in a study of blood T cell repertoires in COVID-19. Profiling relied on immunoSEQ multiplex PCR, and the TCRdb table lists in-frame clones only, not all of them. Seen here are roughly 500,000 clones, roughly 89% observed once, and the top ten hold roughly 1%. The specimen sequenced was peripheral blood. These receptor sequences come from a man between 18 and 35 years old with COVID-19, enrolled during active disease.

This chain uses TRBV5-6 with TRBJ1-2; TRBD1 agrees at 7 bases. With V trimmed by 4 bases and J by 4 bases, 10 bases remained unmatched. The germline gives CDR1 SGHDT, CDR2 YYEEEE. The CDR3 loop spans 15 amino acids. The chain's CDR3 is CASSAQTGLLYGYTF. The CDR3 coding sequence is TGTGCCAGCAGCGCCCAGACAGGGTTGCTCTATGGCTACACCTTC. The full variable domain, completed using reference TRBV5-6 and TRBJ1-2, is DAGVTQSPTHLIKTRGQQVTLRCSPKSGHDTVSWYQQALGQGPQFIFQYYEEEERQRGNFPDRFSGHQFPNYSSELNVNALLLGDSALYLCASSAQTGLLYGYTFGSGTRLTVV.

This clone was seen only a few times. The chain uses TRBV10-2 and TRBJ1-1; tentative D call: TRBD1 (5 bases). The CDR3 runs to 14 residues. V was clipped by 2 bases and J by 4 bases, with 11 bases between them. The V gene's germline CDR1 is WSHSY and CDR2 SAAADI. For the CDR3, the DNA is TGCGCCAGCAGTGAGATGGGGGGGGGCACTGAAGCTTTCTTT. The encoded protein is CASSEMGGGTEAFF.

The CDR3 DNA is TGTGCCAGCAGCCCAGGGACTAGCGGGAGGGGAACCTACAATGAGCAGTTCTTC. Encoded protein: CASSPGTSGRGTYNEQFF. The genes are TRBV5-4 and TRBJ2-1; TRBD2 aligns across 16 bases. Germline CDR1 SGHNT, CDR2 YYREEE (reference sequence). This CDR3 has 18 residues. The V segment lost 4 bases and the J segment 2 bases; nucleotides outside the gene matches: 6.

In the case of this clone: This CDR3 is also generated by other DNA sequences in the sample. The J gene is TRBJ2-1, the V gene TRBV5-1, with a tentative D call TRBD1 (5 bases). Trimming left V 0 bases short and J 5 bases short, with 9 bases between. The CDR3 runs 14 residues. Germline V gives CDR1 SGHRS, CDR2 YFSETQ. In DNA, the CDR3 is TGCGCCAGCAGCTTGGCGGCCAGGGACAATGAGCAGTTCTTC. Protein: CASSLAARDNEQFF.

This clone has just one count. This rearrangement joins TRBV6-5 to TRBJ2-1, with unresolved D. Germline V CDR1 and CDR2: MNHEY, SVGAGI. V gave up 8 bases and J gave up 4 bases, with 3 bases separating them. The CDR3 sequence is 10 residues long. CDR3 sequence reads: CASPYNEQFF. CDR3 sequence (DNA): TGTGCCAGCCCTTACAATGAGCAGTTCTTC.